The entry below gives a single TCR beta chain sequence along with its context. What it recognizes is unknown. The entry originates in a study of monozygotic twins with cystic fibrosis. Study results and limitations: Clonality was generally low (median around 0.009), higher in the most severe patients. Shared CDR3 numbers were not associated with age, concordance or severity.

There are 15 residues in the CDR3. The germline V gene encodes CDR1 MNHNS and CDR2 SASEGT. Trimming at V came to 2 bases and at J to 8 bases, leaving 7 bases not matched to a gene. Method: immunoSEQ multiplex PCR; TCRdb's copy keeps in-frame clones and lacks some. The sample has 11,000 to 15,000 clones; around 98% are singletons. This clonotype was sampled from a girl aged 2 to 9 with cystic fibrosis. The sequenced material came from blood. The chain combines TRBV6-1 with TRBJ1-2; 11 bases are a match to TRBD1. The CDR3 bases are TGTGCCAGCAGTGAAATGGGACAGGGGGAGATCGGCTACACCTTC. This sequence encodes CASSEMGQGEIGYTF.